This T cell receptor (beta chain) emerged from a study of regulatory T cells in long-lasting Graves disease (dated by TCRdb to 2020 to 2023). Some background on the complete study: Persistent Graves' disease was defined as persistently positive TSH receptor autoantibodies together with antithyroid drug treatment for over 5 years. Patients with persistent Graves' disease were compared with patients with newly diagnosed Graves' disease using TCR sequencing and RNA sequencing of peripheral blood. A total of 33 samples were covered by TCR sequencing, comprising some 13 persistent and roughly 20 newly diagnosed Graves' disease patients. In the clinical cohort, patients with persistent Graves' disease had used antithyroid drugs for an average of about 9.4 years. The study was conducted in China and was registered as a clinical trial. What the study reported, not specific to this receptor: Patients with persistent disease shared more public clonotypes (approximately 2,500) than newly diagnosed patients did (966). TRBV28, TRBJ1-2 and TRBJ2-5 were preferentially used in persistent disease, while TRBV20-1 and TRBJ2-1 were favored in newly diagnosed disease. Peripheral blood alone was examined, since thyroid tissue, which constituted the primary lesion, could not be accessed. Sequencing and analysis were restricted to the TCR beta chain. The authors noted that the small sample size was a limitation that may lower accuracy. Persistent Graves' disease patients showed lower TCR Shannon entropy and fewer highly expanded clones than newly diagnosed patients, suggesting clonal expansion.

The V and J ends are trimmed by 0 bases and 8 bases, leaving 6 bases between them. CDR1 and CDR2, per the germline V gene, are SGHDT and YYEEEE. Inclusive of the bounding cysteine and phenylalanine, the CDR3 is 13 residues long. Just CDR3 DNA is preserved here, 39 bases in frame from base 1. This clonotype has just a few counts. The target of this receptor is not known. Base qualities are missing; no much larger clone stands one base away. The label giving this sample's time point can be read as: persistent/refractory GD, antithyroid drugs over 5 years with positive TRAb. For both TCR sequencing and RNA sequencing, RNA was extracted from PBMCs in TRIzol. The diagnosis of Graves' disease was made according to American Thyroid Association guidelines. Patients for the study were recruited at an endocrinology department in Xi'an, China. Each patient gave about 8.1 milliliters of peripheral blood, collected in an EDTA anticoagulant tube. Ficoll Paque Plus density gradient separation was used to isolate PBMCs, and no further T cell sorting was done. RNA quality was checked with an Agilent 2100 Bioanalyzer and agarose gel, and concentration with a NanoDrop 2000.

The library was prepared using multiplex PCR. Reads for this sample came from an Illumina HiSeq 4000. CDR3 regions were amplified by Arm-PCR with iRepertoire HTBI primers to construct TCR beta libraries. Before sequencing, the PCR products underwent gel purification. Turning to the authors' computational methods: Across samples, about 64 TRBV and over 11 TRBJ segments were identified and used for gene usage analysis of CDR3 amino acid clonotypes. Filtered high-quality paired reads were merged into contigs using COPE and FqMerger. BLAST was used to align contigs to IMGT TRBV, TRBD and TRBJ reference genes, with CDR3 defined following IMGT. Any clonotype with a frequency above 0.1% was counted as a highly expanded clone. Shannon entropy served as the measure of repertoire diversity, while the Gini coefficient captured V-J evenness. Clonotypes shared by more than one individual were considered public. Through fastp at Q25 and MiXCR, TCRdb rebuilt clones from the public reads, retaining in-frame beta chains. Every distinct CDR3 protein forms one entry, paired with its most common genes and DNA. Clone size and V and J calls follow TCRdb, not the original study. Here the sample has fewer than 550,000 distinct CDR3 sequences; approximately 21% occur a single time. The top ten clonotypes cover roughly 7% of the sample.

This clonotype originated in a female donor with Graves disease. The V gene is TRBV5-6 and the J gene is TRBJ1-6, and the D gene may be TRBD1, 5 bases matching. This material consisted of peripheral blood mononuclear cells (PBMCs), taken when the disease was refractory, from a patient treated with antithyroid drugs. The CDR3 loop reads CASSLAGDSPLHF. The nucleotides read TGTGCCAGCAGCTTGGCGGGGGATTCACCCCTCCACTTT.